The 30 T cell receptor beta chains below come from one sample, sequenced in a study of tumour-infiltrating T cells in Burkitt lymphoma. TCRdb's table, derived via immunoSEQ multiplex PCR, lists solely in-frame clones and lacks some. The sample records about 9,200 clones, approximately 60% being singletons. The sample was tumor tissue. All receptors derive from a human donor with diffuse large B-cell lymphoma.

The CDR3: CASSDSGGRTTQYF. Here the CDR3 DNA reads TGTGCCAGCAGTGACTCTGGCGGTAGAACAACGCAGTATTTT. J is TRBJ2-3 and V is TRBV6-4; D not resolved. This CDR3 region has 14 residues. V was shortened by 0 bases and J by 9 bases, with 13 bases between the two germline ends. Looked up from germline, CDR1 is MRHNA and CDR2 is SNTAGT.

This rearrangement joins TRBV2 to TRBJ2-2; D remains ambiguous. Trimming stripped 6 bases from V and 8 bases from J, with 19 bases between. CDR3 size: 15 residues. Per germline, CDR1 SNHLY and CDR2 FYNNEI. CDR3 DNA sequence: TGTGCCAGCAGCCCACTCGGCCGGTTGACAGGGGAGCTGTTTTTT. It yields the protein CASSPLGRLTGELFF.

The table lists this clone with a few counts. The chain joins TRBV28 to TRBJ2-2; 8 bases line up with TRBD2. This CDR3 has 13 residues. V gave up 7 bases and J gave up 6 bases; unmatched junction bases: 4. Germline lookup yields CDR1 MDHEN and CDR2 SYDVKM. The CDR3 bases are TGTGCCAGCAAGACGGGGGGGTCCGGGGAGCTGTTTTTT. Its translation is CASKTGGSGELFF.

This clone showed up just a few times. CDR3 region: CASSTQTYDRFRNTQYF. As DNA, the CDR3 is TGTGCCAGTAGTACTCAGACTTACGACAGATTTCGAAATACGCAGTATTTT. The chain has TRBV19 and TRBJ2-3; D might be TRBD1 (5 bases). CDR1 is LNHDA and CDR2 is SQIVND in the germline V gene (reference sequence). This CDR3 comprises 17 residues. V lost 4 bases and J 7 bases, leaving 24 bases between the germline ends.

The genes are TRBV5-6 and TRBJ2-5, with D unclear. The J call is in doubt because the DNA end fits TRBJ2-7 better. CDR3 length equals 13 residues. The germline CDR1 and CDR2 sequences are SGHDT and YYEEEE. DNA of the CDR3: TGTGCCAGCAGCTTTTACGACGGCTACGAGCAGTACTTC. Protein product: CASSFYDGYEQYF.

The chain carries TRBV7-9 and TRBJ1-1, with 7 bases identical to TRBD1. The CDR3 runs to 16 residues. J lost 10 bases, V lost 5 bases, and 19 bases had no gene match. CDR1 and CDR2 from the germline V gene are SEHNR and FQNEAQ (reference sequence). The CDR3 spells CASSQPGTDSRARAFF. The CDR3 nucleotides read TGTGCCAGCAGCCAACCCGGGACAGACAGCAGGGCCCGAGCTTTCTTT.

The chain combines TRBV30 with TRBJ1-5, with a tentative D call TRBD1 (5 bases). The length of the CDR3 is 13 residues. CDR1 GTSNPN and CDR2 SVGIG come from the germline V gene (reference sequence). This chain's CDR3 is CASGTRGNQPQHF. The DNA of the CDR3 is TGTGCTTCAGGGACCAGAGGGAATCAGCCCCAGCATTTT.

The J gene is TRBJ1-5, the V gene TRBV6-6; D call uncertain. The V and J ends lost 2 bases and 0 bases respectively, with 11 bases between them. The CDR3 extends over 16 amino acids. In germline, CDR1 is MNHNY, CDR2 SVGAGI (reference sequence). The CDR3 coding sequence is TGTGCCAGCAGTTACAACCCTTACTATAGCAATCAGCCCCAGCATTTT. Translation: CASSYNPYYSNQPQHF.

The rearrangement uses TRBV29-1 and TRBJ2-3; 9 nucleotides match TRBD2. Germline CDR1 SQVTM, CDR2 ANQGSEA. The CDR3 is made up of 13 amino acids. V lost 3 bases to trimming and J lost 4 bases; unmatched junction nucleotides: 2. The CDR3 loop is CSVDVAGADTQYF. CDR3 DNA sequence: TGCAGCGTTGATGTAGCGGGGGCAGATACGCAGTATTTT.

This clone was recorded a few times. The V call is TRBV30, the J call TRBJ2-2; D is uncertain. V was clipped by 3 bases and J by 1 base, with 6 bases between them. The CDR3 has 13 amino acids. Per germline, CDR1 GTSNPN and CDR2 SVGIG (reference sequence). CDR3 DNA: TGTGCCTGGAGAGTTTTGAACACCGGGGAGCTGTTTTTT. It specifies CAWRVLNTGELFF.

The chain has TRBV18 and TRBJ2-1; 15 positions match TRBD2. This CDR3 region has 17 residues. J gave up 7 bases and V 4 bases, and 8 bases lay outside the gene matches. Germline CDR1 KGHSH, CDR2 LQKENI. CDR3 amino acids: CASSRPPGLAGGNEQFF. The CDR3 nucleotides read TGTGCCAGCTCACGGCCGCCGGGACTAGCGGGGGGAAATGAGCAGTTCTTC.

This chain connects TRBV13 to TRBJ1-4, with D perhaps TRBD1 (6 bases). Trimming left V 5 bases short and J 6 bases short, with 16 bases between. The length of the CDR3 is 15 residues. From germline, CDR1 is PRHDT and CDR2 FYEKMQ (reference sequence). CDR3 in DNA: TGTGCCAGCAGCGTACAGGGATGGTATGATGAAAAACTGTTTTTT. Its translation is CASSVQGWYDEKLFF. Full variable domain (missing parts from reference TRBV13 and TRBJ1-4): AAGVIQSPRHLIKEKRETATLKCYPIPRHDTVYWYQQGPGQDPQFLISFYEKMQSDKGSIPDRFSAQQFSDYHSELNMSSLELGDSALYFCASSVQGWYDEKLFFGSGTQLSVL.

This clone was seen only a few times. The chain carries TRBV27 and TRBJ2-7, with TRBD1 matching 10 bases. Per germline, CDR1 MNHEY and CDR2 SMNVEV (reference sequence). This CDR3 spans 15 amino acids. V dropped 5 bases and J dropped 3; count of bases not matched to a gene: 7. The CDR3 loop reads CASSRRQGASYEQYF. As DNA, the CDR3 is TGTGCCAGCAGTCGCCGACAGGGGGCGAGCTACGAGCAGTACTTC.

The chain carries TRBV7-9 and TRBJ2-7; D possibly corresponds to TRBD2 (6 bases). The CDR3 runs 15 residues. V was cut by 5 bases and J by 0 bases, with 14 bases left in between. Germline lookup yields CDR1 SEHNR and CDR2 FQNEAQ (reference sequence). The CDR3: CASSPKDGSSYEQYF. In DNA form, the CDR3 reads TGTGCCAGCAGCCCGAAGGACGGGAGCTCCTACGAGCAGTACTTC.

The gene calls are TRBV2 and TRBJ1-2; 12 bases match TRBD1. J lost 2 bases, V lost 6 bases, and 4 bases had no gene match. Germline CDR1 is SNHLY and CDR2 is FYNNEI. The CDR3 runs to 15 residues. CDR3 nucleotide sequence: TGTGCCAGCAGAAGGGGACAGGGGGCGAACTATGGCTACACCTTC. It encodes CASRRGQGANYGYTF.

This clone was counted a few times. The V call is TRBV21-1, the J call TRBJ2-5; no DNA check was done on the table's D call, TRBD1. TRBV21-1 is labeled a pseudogene. This CDR3 region has 15 residues. In DNA form, the CDR3 reads TGTGCCAGCAGCACACCGGGACAGGGGGTGGAGACCCAGTACTTC. This sequence encodes CASSTPGQGVETQYF.

The V and J genes are TRBV5-4 and TRBJ2-2; D possibly corresponds to TRBD1 (5 bases). V lost 4 bases, J lost 4 bases, and 8 bases lay in between. CDR3 length: 13 residues. The germline V gene has CDR1 SGHNT and CDR2 YYREEE (reference sequence). CDR3 region: CASSLQATGELFF. The DNA of the CDR3 is TGTGCCAGCAGCCTACAGGCCACCGGGGAGCTGTTTTTT.

The rearrangement uses TRBV29-1 and TRBJ1-2; the D gene is possibly TRBD1 (6 bases). V was clipped by 5 bases and J by 6 bases, with 10 bases between them. The length of the CDR3 is 11 residues. Germline V gene sequence: CDR1 SQVTM, CDR2 ANQGSEA. This CDR3 is CSVRTGHGYTF. For the CDR3, the DNA is TGCAGCGTTCGAACAGGGCATGGCTACACCTTC.

This clone was seen a few times. The chain recombines TRBV27 with TRBJ1-5; possible D gene TRBD1, 5 bases. Trimming took 2 bases from V and 4 from J, leaving 15 bases between them. The CDR3 runs 16 residues. CDR1 and CDR2 from the germline V gene are MNHEY and SMNVEV (reference sequence). The CDR3 loop reads CASSLTVGGLNQPQHF. DNA for the CDR3: TGTGCCAGCAGTTTAACGGTGGGGGGTTTGAATCAGCCCCAGCATTTT.

This clone was detected once. The rearrangement links TRBV18 to TRBJ1-2, with D possibly matching TRBD1 (6 bases). The CDR3 runs to 13 residues. Germline CDR1 KGHSH, CDR2 LQKENI. V gave up 2 bases and J gave up 7 bases, with 11 bases separating them. The chain's CDR3 is CASSPAGGRGYTF. In DNA, the CDR3 is TGTGCCAGCTCACCAGCGGGGGGCCGTGGCTACACCTTC. The whole variable domain, remainder taken from reference TRBV18 and TRBJ1-2, is NAGVMQNPRHLVRRRGQEARLRCSPMKGHSHVYWYRQLPEEGLKFMVYLQKENIIDESGMPKERFSAEFPKEGPSILRIQQVVRGDSAAYFCASSPAGGRGYTFGSGTRLTVV.

The chain employs TRBV4-1 and TRBJ1-5; D is undetermined. CDR3 size: 14 residues. Trimming left V 0 bases short and J 3 bases short, with 6 bases between. Germline CDR1 is MGHRA and CDR2 is YSYEKL. In DNA, the CDR3 is TGCGCCAGCAGCCAAGACCTCAACAATCAGCCCCAGCATTTT. Encoded protein: CASSQDLNNQPQHF.

By proportion, this clone is medium-sized (0.01 to 0.1%). The V call is TRBV5-8, the J call TRBJ2-7; TRBD2 might be the D (6 bases). Trimming removed 6 bases at V and 2 bases at J, with 24 bases between. The germline V gene encodes CDR1 SGHTS and CDR2 YDEGEE. The CDR3 consists of 17 residues. CDR3 nucleotide sequence: TGTGCCAGCACTCCTTCCTGGGGGGAACCCGGAACCTACGAGCAGTACTTC. Its protein is CASTPSWGEPGTYEQYF.

The CDR3 is CASSASTGNTEAFF. The CDR3, as DNA: TGCGCCAGCAGCGCTTCGACAGGGAACACTGAAGCTTTCTTT. The chain links TRBV5-1 to TRBJ1-1, with D possibly being TRBD1 (6 bases). The CDR3 sequence is 14 residues long. Germline CDR1 reads SGHRS; CDR2 reads YFSETQ. Trimming removed 4 bases at V and 1 base at J, with 11 bases between.

This clone was seen a handful of times. This chain uses TRBV4-1 with TRBJ1-2, with TRBD1 as a possible D gene (6 bases). Germline CDR1 is MGHRA and CDR2 is YSYEKL. Trimming removed 1 base from V and 3 bases from J, with 15 bases in between. This CDR3 is 16 amino acids long. The CDR3 reads CASSQGRDTADYGYTF. The CDR3 nucleotides read TGCGCCAGCAGCCAAGGCCGGGACACCGCAGACTATGGCTACACCTTC.

V and J are TRBV2 and TRBJ2-6; 7 bases fit TRBD1. The germline V gene has CDR1 SNHLY and CDR2 FYNNEI. CDR3 size: 15 residues. J gave up 2 bases and V 4 bases, and 2 bases lay outside the gene matches. The CDR3 DNA sequence: TGTGCCAGCAGTGGGGGGACAGCTGGGGCCAACGTCCTGACTTTC. Translated: CASSGGTAGANVLTF.

The genes are TRBV4-1 and TRBJ2-5, with TRBD2 matching 8 bases. There are 15 residues in the CDR3. Trimming at V came to 0 bases and at J to 4 bases, leaving 4 bases not matched to a gene. Germline V gene lookup returns CDR1 MGHRA and CDR2 YSYEKL. CDR3: CASSQDLTSGETQYF. The CDR3 region has the DNA TGCGCCAGCAGCCAAGATCTAACTAGCGGAGAGACCCAGTACTTC.

The gene calls are TRBV5-4 and TRBJ1-2; D is unclear. V was trimmed by 1 base and J by 2 bases, leaving 3 bases between them. This CDR3 comprises 12 residues. Germline-derived CDR1 and CDR2 are SGHNT and YYREEE (reference sequence). The CDR3 protein is CASSLTNYGYTF. The CDR3 DNA sequence: TGTGCCAGCAGCTTGACGAACTATGGCTACACCTTC.

V and J are TRBV7-9 and TRBJ2-5; unclear D gene. CDR1 is SEHNR and CDR2 is FQNEAQ in the germline V gene (reference sequence). There are 15 residues in the CDR3. V lost 1 base to trimming and J lost 5 bases, with 14 bases between them. As DNA, the CDR3 is TGTGCCAGCAGCTTAGGTCCGGAGATCCGGGAGACCCAGTACTTC. It is translated as CASSLGPEIRETQYF.

CDR3 sequence: CATQPTTNEKLFF. In DNA, the CDR3 is TGTGCCACCCAGCCTACAACTAATGAAAAACTGTTTTTT. The chain employs TRBV2 and TRBJ1-4; D uncertain. The CDR3 runs to 13 residues. CDR1 and CDR2 (germline): SNHLY, FYNNEI. With 10 bases removed from V and 0 bases from J, the gap between germline ends came to 9 bases.

The chain couples TRBV7-9 to TRBJ2-5; 7 positions match TRBD2. The trim removed 1 base at V and 10 bases at J, leaving 3 bases unmatched. The germline V gene has CDR1 SEHNR and CDR2 FQNEAQ (reference sequence). The CDR3 consists of 12 residues. CDR3 loop: CASSLGGGGQYF. The DNA for the CDR3 is TGTGCCAGCAGCTTAGGAGGCGGGGGCCAGTACTTC.